This T cell receptor beta chain was documented in a study of blood T cell repertoires in COVID-19. Study at large: Before being deemed recovered, Cohort 3 donors had two negative PCRs, clearance, or symptom resolution. The study drew acute and convalescent COVID-19 samples from the United States, Italy and Spain.

V lost 3 bases to trimming and J lost 2 bases, with 8 bases between them. Germline V lookup: CDR1 KGHSH, CDR2 LQKENI. The CDR3 is made up of 13 amino acids. In the source study's methods: Reference gene primer amplification gave nucleated cell count estimates. Only in-frame clones appear in the TCRdb table, and some are missing; sequencing was by immunoSEQ multiplex PCR. V and J calls and clone size are as listed in that table; D and trimming were resolved from the DNA. The repertoire holds around 290,000 clones, around 90% seen once, with under 2.5% in the top ten. The study assigned cohorts using participant-reported clinical history. As to this clone: Other DNA sequences from this sample encode an identical CDR3 as well.

The sequence derives from a woman aged 55 to 70 in a cohort exposed to, infected with or recovered from COVID-19 (not recorded which). The sequenced sample was PBMCs or T cells enriched from blood (not recorded which). The chain uses TRBV18 and TRBJ2-7, with a tentative D call TRBD1 (5 bases). The CDR3: CASSPRGTYEQYF. The CDR3 DNA is TGTGCCAGCTCACCTAGGGGAACCTACGAGCAGTACTTC.